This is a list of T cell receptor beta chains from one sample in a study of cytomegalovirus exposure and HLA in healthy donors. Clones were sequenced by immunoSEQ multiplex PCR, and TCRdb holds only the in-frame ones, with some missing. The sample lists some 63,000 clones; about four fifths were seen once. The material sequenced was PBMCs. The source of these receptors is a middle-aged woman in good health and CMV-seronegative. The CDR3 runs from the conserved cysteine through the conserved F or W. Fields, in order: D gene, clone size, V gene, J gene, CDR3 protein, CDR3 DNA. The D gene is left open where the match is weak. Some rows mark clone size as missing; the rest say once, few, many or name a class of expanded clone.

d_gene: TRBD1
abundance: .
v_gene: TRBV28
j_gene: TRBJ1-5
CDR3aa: CASNFGPFTGTENSNQPQHF
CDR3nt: TGTGCCAGCAATTTCGGGCCCTTTACCGGGACAGAGAATAGCAATCAGCCCCAGCATTTT

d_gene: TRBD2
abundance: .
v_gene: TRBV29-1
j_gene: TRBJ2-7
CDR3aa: CSDTGTSVSYEQYF
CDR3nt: TGCAGCGATACCGGGACTAGCGTCTCCTACGAGCAGTACTTC

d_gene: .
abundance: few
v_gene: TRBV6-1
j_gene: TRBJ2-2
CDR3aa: CASSEFTRENTGELFF
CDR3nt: TGTGCCAGCAGTGAATTCACCCGGGAAAACACCGGGGAGCTGTTTTTT

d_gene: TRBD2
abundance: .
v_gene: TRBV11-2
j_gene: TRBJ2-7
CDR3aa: CASSLVPGGYEQYF
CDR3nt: TGTGCCAGCAGCTTAGTTCCGGGGGGGTACGAGCAGTACTTC

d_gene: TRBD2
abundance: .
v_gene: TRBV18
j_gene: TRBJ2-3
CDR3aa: CASSQRGYTDTQYF
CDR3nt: TGTGCCAGCTCACAGCGGGGGTACACAGATACGCAGTATTTT

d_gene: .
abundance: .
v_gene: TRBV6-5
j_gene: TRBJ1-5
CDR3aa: CASSRQQNQPQHF
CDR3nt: TGTGCCAGCAGTCGACAGCAGAATCAGCCCCAGCATTTT

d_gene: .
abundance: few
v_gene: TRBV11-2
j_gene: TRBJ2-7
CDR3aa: CASSLGGGPYEQYF
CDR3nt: TGTGCCAGCAGCTTAGGTGGGGGCCCCTACGAGCAGTACTTC

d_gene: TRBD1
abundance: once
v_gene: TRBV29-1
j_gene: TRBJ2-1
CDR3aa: CSVRWTGVNEQFF
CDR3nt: TGCAGCGTTCGATGGACAGGGGTCAATGAGCAGTTCTTC

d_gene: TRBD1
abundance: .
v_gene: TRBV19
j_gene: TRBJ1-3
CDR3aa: CASSRGDSAGNTIYF
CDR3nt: TGTGCCAGTAGTAGGGGGGACAGCGCTGGAAACACCATATATTTT

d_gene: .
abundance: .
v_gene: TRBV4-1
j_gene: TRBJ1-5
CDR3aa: CASSTDSYSNQPQHF
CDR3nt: TGCGCCAGCAGCACCGACAGTTATAGCAATCAGCCCCAGCATTTT

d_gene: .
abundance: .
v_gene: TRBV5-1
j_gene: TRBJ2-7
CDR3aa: CASSLGAANYEQYF
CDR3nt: TGCGCCAGCAGCTTGGGGGCCGCTAACTACGAGCAGTACTTC

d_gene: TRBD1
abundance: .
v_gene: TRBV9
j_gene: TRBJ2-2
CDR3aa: CASSGTGVTGELFF
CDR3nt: TGTGCCAGCAGCGGTACAGGGGTGACCGGGGAGCTGTTTTTT

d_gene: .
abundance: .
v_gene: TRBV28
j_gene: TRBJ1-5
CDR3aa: CASSSVSYSNQPQHF
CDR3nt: TGTGCCAGCAGTTCCGTCAGTTATAGCAATCAGCCCCAGCATTTT

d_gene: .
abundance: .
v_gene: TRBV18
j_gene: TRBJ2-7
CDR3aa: CASSPGSSYEQYF
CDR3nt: TGTGCCAGCTCACCGGGGAGCTCCTACGAGCAGTACTTC

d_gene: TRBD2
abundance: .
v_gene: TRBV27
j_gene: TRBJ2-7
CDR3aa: CASSFIPSGTYSYEQYF
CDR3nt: TGTGCCAGCAGTTTTATTCCTAGCGGGACTTACTCCTACGAGCAGTACTTC

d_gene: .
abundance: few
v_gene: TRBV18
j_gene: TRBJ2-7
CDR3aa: CASSPGTYEQYF
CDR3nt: TGTGCCAGCTCACCCGGTACCTACGAGCAGTACTTC

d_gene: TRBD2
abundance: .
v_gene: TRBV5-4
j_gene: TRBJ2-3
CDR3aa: CASSSPGLDIGTDTQYF
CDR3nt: TGTGCCAGCAGCTCCCCGGGACTAGATATAGGCACAGATACGCAGTATTTT

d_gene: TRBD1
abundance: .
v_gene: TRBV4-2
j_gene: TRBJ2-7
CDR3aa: CASSSEGGAPYEQYF
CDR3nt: TGTGCCAGCAGTTCTGAAGGGGGCGCGCCTTACGAGCAGTACTTC

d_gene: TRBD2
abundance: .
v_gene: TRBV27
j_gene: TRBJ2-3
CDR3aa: CASSTPKLAGGTDTQYF
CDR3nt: TGTGCCAGCAGTACGCCCAAATTAGCGGGAGGGACAGATACGCAGTATTTT

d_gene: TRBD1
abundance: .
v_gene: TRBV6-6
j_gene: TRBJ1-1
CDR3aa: CASSYSRWTGSTEAFF
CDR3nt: TGTGCCAGCAGTTACTCGAGGTGGACAGGGTCCACTGAAGCTTTCTTT

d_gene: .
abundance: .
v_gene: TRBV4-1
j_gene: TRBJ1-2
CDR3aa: CASSQDPGNYGYTF
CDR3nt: TGCGCCAGCAGCCAAGATCCAGGAAACTATGGCTACACCTTC

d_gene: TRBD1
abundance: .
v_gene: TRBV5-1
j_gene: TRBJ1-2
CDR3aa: CASSSTGGIGGYTF
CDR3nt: TGCGCCAGCAGCTCTACAGGGGGCATAGGTGGCTACACCTTC

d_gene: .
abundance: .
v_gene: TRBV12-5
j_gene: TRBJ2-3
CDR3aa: CASGPGGADTQYF
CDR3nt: TGTGCTAGTGGTCCTGGGGGGGCGGATACGCAGTATTTT

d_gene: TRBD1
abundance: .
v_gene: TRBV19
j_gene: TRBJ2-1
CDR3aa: CASRRTGPSLDEQFF
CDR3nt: TGTGCCAGTAGGAGGACAGGTCCCTCGTTGGATGAGCAGTTCTTC

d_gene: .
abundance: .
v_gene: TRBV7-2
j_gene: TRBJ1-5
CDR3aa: CASSANLQGIQPQHF
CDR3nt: TGTGCCAGCAGCGCCAACCTACAGGGTATACAGCCCCAGCATTTT

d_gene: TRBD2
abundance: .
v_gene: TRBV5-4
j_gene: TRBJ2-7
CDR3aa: CASSLGLAASDSYEQYF
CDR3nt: TGTGCCAGCAGCTTGGGACTAGCGGCTTCCGACTCCTACGAGCAGTACTTC

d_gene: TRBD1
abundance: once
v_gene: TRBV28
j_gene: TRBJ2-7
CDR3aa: CASSPFLGQASSYEQYF
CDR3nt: TGTGCCAGCAGCCCATTCCTGGGACAGGCGAGCTCCTACGAGCAGTACTTC

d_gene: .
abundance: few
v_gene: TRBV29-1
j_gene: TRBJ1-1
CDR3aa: CSVGLNSMNTEAFF
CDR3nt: TGCAGCGTTGGTTTGAACAGCATGAACACTGAAGCTTTCTTT

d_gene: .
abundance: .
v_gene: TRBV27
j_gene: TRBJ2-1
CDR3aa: CASSLQGPYNEQFF
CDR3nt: TGTGCCAGCAGTTTACAGGGCCCCTACAATGAGCAGTTCTTC

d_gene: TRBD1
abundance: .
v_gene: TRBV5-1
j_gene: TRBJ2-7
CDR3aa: CASSPGTGGLFYEQYF
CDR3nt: TGCGCCAGCAGCCCGGGGACAGGGGGCCTTTTTTACGAGCAGTACTTC

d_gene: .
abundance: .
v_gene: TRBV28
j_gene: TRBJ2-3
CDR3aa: CASSLDHQGTDTQYF
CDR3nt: TGTGCCAGCAGTTTAGATCATCAGGGGACAGATACGCAGTATTTT

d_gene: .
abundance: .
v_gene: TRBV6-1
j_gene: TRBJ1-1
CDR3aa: CASSQQGYTEAFF
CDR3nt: TGTGCCAGCAGTCAACAGGGTTACACTGAAGCTTTCTTT

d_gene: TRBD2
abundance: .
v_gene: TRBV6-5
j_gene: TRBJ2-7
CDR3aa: CASSRTGTSGYEQYF
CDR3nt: TGTGCCAGCAGCCGGACCGGGACTAGCGGCTACGAGCAGTACTTC

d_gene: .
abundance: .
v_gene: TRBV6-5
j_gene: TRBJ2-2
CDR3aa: CASSYSGASTGELFF
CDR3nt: TGTGCCAGCAGTTACTCTGGGGCATCCACCGGGGAGCTGTTTTTT

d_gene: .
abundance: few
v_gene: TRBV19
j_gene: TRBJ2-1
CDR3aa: CASSVTSRLYNEQFF
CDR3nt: TGTGCCAGTAGTGTAACTAGCAGGCTCTACAATGAGCAGTTCTTC

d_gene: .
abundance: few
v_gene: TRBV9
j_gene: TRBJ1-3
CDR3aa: CASSVGGTGIGNTIYF
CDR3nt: TGTGCCAGCAGCGTAGGAGGAACAGGGATTGGAAACACCATATATTTT

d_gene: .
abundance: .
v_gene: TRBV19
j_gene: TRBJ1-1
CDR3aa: CASSSGNPPVNTEAFF
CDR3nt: TGTGCCAGTAGTAGCGGAAACCCCCCGGTGAACACTGAAGCTTTCTTT

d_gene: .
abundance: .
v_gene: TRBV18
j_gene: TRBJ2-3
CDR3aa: CASSPRGPDTQYF
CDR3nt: TGTGCCAGCTCACCACGGGGGCCAGATACGCAGTATTTT

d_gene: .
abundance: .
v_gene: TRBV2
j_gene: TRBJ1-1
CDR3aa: CASSRQDGTEAFF
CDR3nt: TGTGCCAGCAGTAGGCAGGATGGCACTGAAGCTTTCTTT

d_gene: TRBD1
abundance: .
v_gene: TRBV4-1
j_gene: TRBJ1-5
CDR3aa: CASSHSLTRGPQPQHF
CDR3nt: TGCGCCAGCAGCCACTCCCTTACTAGGGGGCCACAGCCCCAGCATTTT

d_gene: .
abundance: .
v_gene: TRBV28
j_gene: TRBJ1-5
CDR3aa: CASSFIRGQPQHF
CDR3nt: TGTGCCAGCAGTTTTATCAGGGGTCAGCCCCAGCATTTT

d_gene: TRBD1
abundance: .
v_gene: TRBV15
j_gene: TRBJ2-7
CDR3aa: CATSRERRGLYF
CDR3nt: TGTGCCACCAGCAGAGAAAGAAGGGGGCTGTACTTC

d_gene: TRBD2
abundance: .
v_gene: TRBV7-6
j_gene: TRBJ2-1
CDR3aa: CASSIGLAGAYNEQFF
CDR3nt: TGTGCCAGCAGCATAGGACTAGCGGGAGCATACAATGAGCAGTTCTTC

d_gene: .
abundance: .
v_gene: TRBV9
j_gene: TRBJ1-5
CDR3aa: CASSAGGPSSNQPQHF
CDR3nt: TGTGCCAGCAGCGCGGGGGGCCCTTCTAGCAATCAGCCCCAGCATTTT

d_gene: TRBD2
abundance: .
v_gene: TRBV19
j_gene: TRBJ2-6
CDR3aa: CASSTQAGSGANVLTF
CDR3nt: TGTGCCAGTAGTACCCAAGCGGGATCTGGGGCCAACGTCCTGACTTTC

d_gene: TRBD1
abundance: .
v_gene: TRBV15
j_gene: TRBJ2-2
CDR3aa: CATSRDRGTGWNTGELFF
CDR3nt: TGTGCCACCAGCAGAGATAGAGGGACAGGGTGGAACACCGGGGAGCTGTTTTTT

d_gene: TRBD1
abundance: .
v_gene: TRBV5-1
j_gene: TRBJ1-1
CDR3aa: CASSSIDRGNTEAFF
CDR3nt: TGCGCCAGCAGCTCAATAGACAGGGGAAATACTGAAGCTTTCTTT

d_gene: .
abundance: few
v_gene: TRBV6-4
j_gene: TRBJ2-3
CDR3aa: CASSDQSEDTQYF
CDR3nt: TGTGCCAGCAGTGACCAAAGCGAAGATACGCAGTATTTT

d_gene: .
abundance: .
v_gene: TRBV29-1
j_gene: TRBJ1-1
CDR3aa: CSVVVNTEAFF
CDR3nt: TGCAGCGTAGTAGTGAACACTGAAGCTTTCTTT

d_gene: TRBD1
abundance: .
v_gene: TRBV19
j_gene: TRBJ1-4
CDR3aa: CASSFQTGRHEKLFF
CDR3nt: TGTGCCAGTAGTTTTCAGACAGGGCGGCATGAAAAACTGTTTTTT

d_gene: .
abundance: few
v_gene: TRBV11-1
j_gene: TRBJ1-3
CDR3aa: CASSLTESGNTIYF
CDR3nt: TGTGCCAGCAGCCTGACAGAGTCTGGAAACACCATATATTTT

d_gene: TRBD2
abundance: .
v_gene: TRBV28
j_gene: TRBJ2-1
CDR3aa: CASRPRLAGEGEQFF
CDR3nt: TGTGCCAGCAGGCCGCGACTAGCGGGAGAGGGTGAGCAGTTCTTC

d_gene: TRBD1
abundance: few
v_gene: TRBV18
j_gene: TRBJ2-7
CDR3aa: CASSWTGGFHEQYF
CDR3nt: TGTGCCAGCTCTTGGACAGGGGGCTTCCACGAGCAGTACTTC

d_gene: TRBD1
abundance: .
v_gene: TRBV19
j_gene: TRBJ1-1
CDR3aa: CASSHGTGKNTEAFF
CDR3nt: TGTGCCAGTAGCCACGGGACAGGGAAAAACACTGAAGCTTTCTTT

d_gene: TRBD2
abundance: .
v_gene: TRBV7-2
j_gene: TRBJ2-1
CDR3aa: CASSLGLAGNNEQFF
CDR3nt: TGTGCCAGCAGCCTAGGACTAGCGGGAAACAATGAGCAGTTCTTC

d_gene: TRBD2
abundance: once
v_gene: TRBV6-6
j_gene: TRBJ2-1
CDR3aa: CASSYSREGYNEQFF
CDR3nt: TGTGCCAGCAGTTATTCGCGGGAGGGCTACAATGAGCAGTTCTTC

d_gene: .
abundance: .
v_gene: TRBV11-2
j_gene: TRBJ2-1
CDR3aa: CASSSPGYNEQFF
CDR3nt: TGTGCCAGCAGCAGCCCGGGATACAATGAGCAGTTCTTC

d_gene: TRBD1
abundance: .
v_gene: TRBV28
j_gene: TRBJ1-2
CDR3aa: CASSFPHGTGDGYTF
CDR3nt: TGTGCCAGCAGTTTCCCGCACGGGACAGGGGATGGCTACACCTTC

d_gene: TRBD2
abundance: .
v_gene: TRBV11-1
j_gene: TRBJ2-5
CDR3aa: CASSLGMTSGREETQYF
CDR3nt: TGTGCCAGCAGCTTAGGAATGACTAGCGGGAGAGAAGAGACCCAGTACTTC

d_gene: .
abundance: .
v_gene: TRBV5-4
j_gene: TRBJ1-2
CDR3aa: CASSLAGGDYGYTF
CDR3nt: TGTGCCAGCAGCTTGGCAGGAGGGGACTATGGCTACACCTTC